This is a list of T cell receptor beta chains from one sample in a study of T cell responses to AZD1222 COVID-19 vaccine. Sequencing was performed with immunoSEQ multiplex PCR; in TCRdb, only in-frame clones are kept and a portion is missing. The data show 120,000 to 150,000 clones, approximately 88% seen once. This material consisted of peripheral blood, taken on day 0 of AZD1222 vaccination. Every receptor here comes from an adult in good health. Both conserved end residues are part of each CDR3. The D gene is left open where the match is weak. Clone size is shown for a subset of rows, as once, few, many or a class of expanded clone.

V gene	J gene	D gene	clone size	CDR3 DNA	CDR3 protein
TRBV11-3	TRBJ2-1	TRBD2	once	TGTGCCAGCAGCTTAGCCGGGACTAGATACAATGAGCAGTTCTTC	CASSLAGTRYNEQFF
TRBV7-3	TRBJ2-2	-	-	TGTGCCAGCAGCTTAAGAGGGGACTTGAACACCGGGGAGCTGTTTTTT	CASSLRGDLNTGELFF
TRBV19	TRBJ2-3	-	once	TGTGCCAGTAGTATAGTCTTGGTAGGCACAGATACGCAGTATTTT	CASSIVLVGTDTQYF
TRBV7-5	TRBJ2-1	-	-	TGTGCCAGAAGCTTTAGAAGGTTGGGCGGGGGGGCCGGAGATGAGCAGTTCTTC	CARSFRRLGGGAGDEQFF
TRBV10-3	TRBJ2-1	-	-	TGTGCCATCATGAGGGACATCTCCTACAATGAGCAGTTCTTC	CAIMRDISYNEQFF
TRBV5-1	TRBJ1-2	-	-	TGCGCCAGCAGCCCCTCCGGGACGGAAGGCTATGGCTACACCTTC	CASSPSGTEGYGYTF
TRBV7-9	TRBJ1-6	TRBD1	-	TGTGCCAGCAGCTTCGGACAGGGGAATTCACCCCTCCACTTT	CASSFGQGNSPLHF
TRBV18	TRBJ1-5	-	-	TGTGCCAGCTCACAAGGTACGGATAGCAATCAGCCCCAGCATTTT	CASSQGTDSNQPQHF
TRBV5-6	TRBJ2-7	-	-	TGTGCCAGCAGCAAGGACTACGAGCAGTACTTC	CASSKDYEQYF
TRBV5-1	TRBJ1-1	-	-	TGCGCCAGCAGCCCCGGTCGTAACGGATACACTGAAGCTTTCTTT	CASSPGRNGYTEAFF
TRBV11-2	TRBJ2-3	-	-	TGTGCCAGCAGCCTAAACTTTGGTACAGATACGCAGTATTTT	CASSLNFGTDTQYF
TRBV10-2	TRBJ1-1	-	-	TGCGCCAGCAGGGAAGGGAACACTGAAGCTTTCTTT	CASREGNTEAFF
TRBV7-2	TRBJ2-3	-	-	TGTGCCAGCAGCCTACCGCCGGGGGCGCCCGGCACAGATACGCAGTATTTT	CASSLPPGAPGTDTQYF
TRBV5-1	TRBJ2-3	-	-	TGCGCCAGCAGCCAGGGGTTGGATACGCAGTATTTT	CASSQGLDTQYF
TRBV6-5	TRBJ1-1	-	-	TGTGCCAGCAGTTACGGGGTACCCAACACTGAAGCTTTCTTT	CASSYGVPNTEAFF
TRBV5-8	TRBJ2-1	TRBD2	few	TGTGCCAGCCCCAAGCCCGGGAGACTAGCGGGGTTTTCCTACAATGAGCAGTTCTTC	CASPKPGRLAGFSYNEQFF
TRBV5-6	TRBJ2-7	TRBD1	-	TGTGCCAGCTCCCGACAGGGGGGTTACGAGCAGTACTTC	CASSRQGGYEQYF
TRBV19	TRBJ1-1	-	-	TGTGCCAGTAGTATAGATCCTGGACGGATGAACACTGAAGCTTTCTTT	CASSIDPGRMNTEAFF
TRBV7-8	TRBJ2-7	-	-	TGTGCCAGCAGCTTAATATCGGGGCAGGCCTACGAGCAGTACTTC	CASSLISGQAYEQYF
TRBV19	TRBJ1-4	-	-	TGTGCCAGTAGTACGAAGAGCAGAGAAAAACTGTTTTTT	CASSTKSREKLFF
TRBV18	TRBJ1-3	TRBD1	-	TGTGCCAGCTCACCCTACGCCGGGACAGGGTATGGAAACACCATATATTTT	CASSPYAGTGYGNTIYF
TRBV14	TRBJ1-3	-	-	TGTGCCAGCAGCCGTGGGACGGCCAAATCTGGAAACACCATATATTTT	CASSRGTAKSGNTIYF
TRBV30	TRBJ1-1	-	-	TGTGCCTGGAGCCCGGGGGATAGGAACACTGAAGCTTTCTTT	CAWSPGDRNTEAFF
TRBV27	TRBJ1-2	TRBD1	-	TGTGCCAGCAGTCCTACAGGGGGCTATGGCTACACCTTC	CASSPTGGYGYTF
TRBV15	TRBJ1-5	-	-	TGTGCCACCAGCAGACCCGGCAGTCGGGCGGAGCCCCAGCATTTT	CATSRPGSRAEPQHF
TRBV7-2	TRBJ1-4	TRBD1	-	TGTGCCAGCAGCTTAGGACAGGGCACCCATAAACTGTTTTTT	CASSLGQGTHKLFF
TRBV7-2	TRBJ2-3	TRBD2	-	TGTGCCAGCAGCCCCTGGCGGGGGGGCCGGCCAGATACGCAGTATTTT	CASSPWRGGRPDTQYF
TRBV7-9	TRBJ1-1	TRBD1	-	TGTGCCAGCAGCCCCACAGGGGGCGTGTGGAGCACTGAAGCTTTCTTT	CASSPTGGVWSTEAFF
TRBV5-5	TRBJ1-1	TRBD1	-	TGTGCCAGCAGCTGGGACAGCTCCCGGGCCACTGAAGCTTTCTTT	CASSWDSSRATEAFF
TRBV19	TRBJ2-4	-	-	TGTGCCAGTAGTACCCCGACAGGCACCGGGGGCAAAAACATTCAGTACTTC	CASSTPTGTGGKNIQYF
TRBV7-9	TRBJ1-1	-	once	TGTGCCAGCAGGCGCGGGACGGCTGAAGCTTTCTTT	CASRRGTAEAFF
TRBV5-6	TRBJ1-1	-	-	TGTGCCAGCAGCCGGTACGAGGGGCCCGGAGCTTTCTTT	CASSRYEGPGAFF
TRBV7-2	TRBJ2-5	-	-	TGTGCCAGCAGCAGGAGGCGGGGAGAGACCCAGTACTTC	CASSRRRGETQYF
TRBV10-3	TRBJ2-1	TRBD2	-	TGTGCCATCAGTGGCGGGGGGCGTCACAATGAGCAGTTCTTC	CAISGGGRHNEQFF
TRBV4-1	TRBJ2-7	-	-	TGCGCCAGCAGCCAAGTGGGGGGTGGATACGAGCAGTACTTC	CASSQVGGGYEQYF
TRBV19	TRBJ1-1	TRBD1	few	TGTGCCAGTAGCCAAACAGGGGGAAACACTGAAGCTTTCTTT	CASSQTGGNTEAFF